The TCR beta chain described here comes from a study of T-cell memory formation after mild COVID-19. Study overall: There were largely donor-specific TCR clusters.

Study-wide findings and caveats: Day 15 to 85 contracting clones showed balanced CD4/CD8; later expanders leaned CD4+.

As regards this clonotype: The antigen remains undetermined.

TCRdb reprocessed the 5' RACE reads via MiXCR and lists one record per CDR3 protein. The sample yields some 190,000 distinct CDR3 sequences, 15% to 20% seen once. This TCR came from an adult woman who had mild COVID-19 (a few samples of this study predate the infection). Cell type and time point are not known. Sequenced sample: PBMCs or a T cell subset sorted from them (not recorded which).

The CDR3 reads CASSVTPGGAGELFF. CDR3 DNA sequence: TGTGCCAGCAGCGTAACTCCAGGGGGGGCCGGGGAGCTGTTTTTT. J is TRBJ2-2 and V is TRBV9; D may correspond to TRBD1 or TRBD2 (7 bases each). V gave up 1 base and J gave up 6 bases, with 13 bases separating them. Germline loops: CDR1 SGDLS, CDR2 YYNGEE. The CDR3 covers 15 residues.